Listed below are T cell receptor beta chains from one sample, sequenced in a study of T cell responses to AZD1222 COVID-19 vaccine. Produced via immunoSEQ multiplex PCR; TCRdb's table is partial and in-frame only. The sample contains 100,000 or so clones, around 87% of which appear only once. Sequences were derived from peripheral blood, sampled on day 0 of AZD1222 vaccination. These receptor sequences come from an adult in good health. CDR3s include the opening cysteine and the closing phenylalanine or tryptophan. D genes are given only for firm matches. Clone sizes are given selectively: once, few, many, or a class where the clone is expanded.

D gene,clone size,J gene,V gene,CDR3 protein,CDR3 DNA
.,.,TRBJ2-2,TRBV18,CASSPAGNTGELFF,TGTGCCAGCTCACCAGCAGGGAACACCGGGGAGCTGTTTTTT
TRBD1,once,TRBJ2-5,TRBV3-1/TRBV3-2,CASSLSGQYIGETQYF,TGTGCCAGCAGCCTCTCGGGACAGTACATCGGGGAGACCCAGTACTTC
TRBD2,.,TRBJ2-2,TRBV27,CASTGLAATGELFF,TGTGCCAGCACGGGACTAGCGGCTACCGGGGAGCTGTTTTTT
.,.,TRBJ2-7,TRBV5-1,CASRLTASLGYEQYF,TGCGCCAGCAGATTGACGGCTTCTCTTGGCTACGAGCAGTACTTC
TRBD1,.,TRBJ1-1,TRBV18,CASRQGQDTEAFF,TGTGCCAGCAGACAGGGGCAGGATACTGAAGCTTTCTTT
TRBD1,.,TRBJ1-5,TRBV6-5,CASRGGNSNQPQHF,TGTGCCAGCAGAGGGGGCAACAGCAATCAGCCCCAGCATTTT
.,.,TRBJ2-1,TRBV19,CASSDYNEQFF,TGTGCCAGTAGTGACTACAATGAGCAGTTCTTC
.,.,TRBJ2-7,TRBV6-1,CASSEGDTSYEQYF,TGTGCCAGCAGTGAAGGGGACACCTCATACGAGCAGTACTTC
.,.,TRBJ1-5,TRBV28,CASSLYRPGRRSNQPQHF,TGTGCCAGCAGTCTATATAGGCCGGGACGGAGGAGCAATCAGCCCCAGCATTTT
.,.,TRBJ1-4,TRBV18,CASSPSRGNEKLFF,TGTGCCAGCTCACCATCCCGGGGGAATGAAAAACTGTTTTTT
TRBD2,few,TRBJ2-3,TRBV7-2,CASSLAPAGVTDTQYF,TGTGCCAGCAGCTTAGCTCCTGCGGGAGTCACAGATACGCAGTATTTT
.,once,TRBJ2-1,TRBV11-3,CASSSPQPGAAYNEQFF,TGTGCCAGCAGCTCCCCCCAGCCGGGAGCAGCCTACAATGAGCAGTTCTTC
.,.,TRBJ2-1,TRBV4-1,CASSLRGGSYNEQFF,TGCGCCAGCAGCCTTCGAGGGGGCTCCTACAATGAGCAGTTCTTC